The 25 T cell receptor beta chains below all came from one sample that was sequenced in a study of cytomegalovirus exposure and HLA in healthy donors. The protocol was immunoSEQ multiplex PCR, while the TCRdb copy is restricted to in-frame clones and leaves out a portion. The sample holds around 150,000 clones; about nine tenths are singletons and the top ten take 4% to 5%. The sample comprised PBMCs. The receptors were sampled from a man aged 18 to 29 in good health and CMV-seropositive.

The rearrangement joins TRBV27 to TRBJ2-2; 9 bases agree with TRBD2. The trim removed 3 bases at V and 6 bases at J, leaving 8 bases unmatched. CDR3 length: 16 amino acids. Germline V gene data show CDR1 as MNHEY and CDR2 as SMNVEV (reference sequence). CDR3 protein: CASSLVAGGPAGELFF. CDR3 coding DNA: TGTGCCAGCAGTTTGGTGGCGGGAGGGCCCGCCGGGGAGCTGTTTTTT.

The chain employs TRBV27 and TRBJ2-1; 8 bases fit TRBD2. The CDR3 spans 15 residues. Germline CDR1 reads MNHEY; CDR2 reads SMNVEV (reference sequence). V lost 3 bases, J lost 9 bases, and 10 bases stayed unmatched. For the CDR3, the DNA is TGTGCCAGCAGTTTCGGAGCGGCGGGAGGTCGTGAGCAGTTCTTC. Its protein product is CASSFGAAGGREQFF.

The chain couples TRBV29-1 to TRBJ2-1; 12 bases match TRBD2. From germline, CDR1 is SQVTM and CDR2 ANQGSEA. Trimming at V came to 7 bases and at J to 4 bases, leaving 8 bases not matched to a gene. The CDR3 loop spans 15 amino acids. The CDR3 spells CSGGPTSGRYNEQFF. CDR3 DNA sequence: TGCAGCGGGGGTCCAACTAGCGGGAGGTACAATGAGCAGTTCTTC.

This clone was observed a few times. In nucleotides, the CDR3 is TGTGCCAGCAGGGGCGGGACAGCTTTTAACTATGGCTACACCTTC. Its protein product is CASRGGTAFNYGYTF. The chain couples TRBV5-5 to TRBJ1-2; TRBD1 agrees at 7 bases. The V gene end was trimmed by 5 bases and the J gene end by 1 base; junction bases not matched to a gene: 8. Looked up from germline, CDR1 is SGHKS and CDR2 is YYEKEE (reference sequence). This CDR3 spans 15 amino acids.

The chain joins TRBV7-6 to TRBJ2-1; TRBD2 matches 7 bases. The CDR3 loop spans 17 amino acids. The germline V gene encodes CDR1 SGHVS and CDR2 FNYEAQ. After removal of 3 bases from V and 8 bases from J, the junction contained 16 bases not matched to a gene. CDR3 DNA sequence: TGTGCCAGCAGCTTGGGGCTAGCGGTCCCCCTATCGGATGAGCAGTTCTTC. Amino acid sequence: CASSLGLAVPLSDEQFF.

This clone has only one observation. The chain combines TRBV28 with TRBJ1-1; 8 bases agree with TRBD1. This CDR3 has 16 amino acids. V lost 2 bases and J lost 4; bases outside the gene matches: 9. Germline V lookup: CDR1 MDHEN, CDR2 SYDVKM. The CDR3 loop reads CASSLGRGLLSTEAFF. Here the CDR3 DNA reads TGTGCCAGCAGTTTAGGCAGGGGGCTGTTGAGCACTGAAGCTTTCTTT.

This chain links TRBV29-1 with TRBJ2-3; tentatively, D is TRBD1 (5 bases). From germline, CDR1 is SQVTM and CDR2 ANQGSEA. The CDR3 covers 13 residues. Trimming shortened V by 5 bases and J by 3 bases, and 12 bases separated the two germline ends. CDR3 sequence: CSVLFQGTDTQYF. Written as DNA, the CDR3 is TGCAGCGTTTTATTTCAGGGAACAGATACGCAGTATTTT.

This chain links TRBV5-1 with TRBJ2-7; 11 bases align to TRBD1. The CDR3 is made up of 13 amino acids. Germline V gene data show CDR1 as SGHRS and CDR2 as YFSETQ. The J segment lost 7 bases and the V segment lost 6 bases, leaving 6 bases of the junction unmatched. CDR3 residues: CASNRDRGGEQYF. The CDR3, as DNA: TGCGCCAGCAACCGGGACAGGGGGGGAGAGCAGTACTTC.

This chain connects TRBV7-2 to TRBJ2-3, with a weak D call TRBD1 (5 bases). The CDR3 totals 16 residues. V was trimmed by 0 bases and J by 6 bases, leaving 16 bases between them. CDR1 and CDR2 (germline): SGHTA, FQGNSA. The CDR3 DNA is TGTGCCAGCAGCTTAGCCAGGGTCGTTTCTTCGGATACGCAGTATTTT. Protein sequence: CASSLARVVSSDTQYF.

V is TRBV7-9 and J is TRBJ2-7, with D perhaps matching TRBD2 (5 bases). CDR1 SEHNR and CDR2 FQNEAQ come from the germline V gene (reference sequence). The CDR3 length is 13 residues. Trimming pared 1 base from V and 5 bases from J, leaving 9 bases between. Here the CDR3 reads CASSLGGADEQYF. In DNA form, the CDR3 reads TGTGCCAGCAGCTTAGGGGGAGCAGACGAGCAGTACTTC. Complete variable domain (other parts from reference TRBV7-9 and TRBJ2-7): DTGVSQNPRHKITKRGQNVTFRCDPISEHNRLYWYRQTLGQGPEFLTYFQNEAQLEKSRLLSDRFSAERPKGSFSTLEIQRTEQGDSAMYLCASSLGGADEQYFGPGTRLTVT.

The V and J genes are TRBV27 and TRBJ1-5; possible D gene TRBD1, 5 bases. Germline loops: CDR1 MNHEY, CDR2 SMNVEV (reference sequence). V was shortened by 6 bases and J by 3 bases, with 9 bases between the two germline ends. This CDR3 has 13 amino acids. The CDR3 coding sequence is TGTGCCAGCAGCCGCGGGGCCAATCAGCCCCAGCATTTT. Translating gives CASSRGANQPQHF.

The V gene is TRBV28, the J gene TRBJ2-7, with D possibly TRBD2 on 6 matching bases. Germline-derived CDR1 and CDR2 are MDHEN and SYDVKM. V was cut by 4 bases and J by 1 base, with 17 bases left in between. This CDR3 region has 16 residues. The CDR3 DNA reads as TGTGCCAGCAGTTATTTGGTCGGGAGTAGGTCCTACGAGCAGTACTTC. It specifies CASSYLVGSRSYEQYF.

This chain joins TRBV29-1 and TRBJ2-5, with 8 bases that match TRBD1. In germline, CDR1 is SQVTM, CDR2 ANQGSEA. The CDR3 runs 15 residues. V was clipped by 5 bases and J by 5 bases; unmatched bases: 13. The CDR3 bases are TGCAGCGTTCAAACCGGGACAGGTGGTGGGGAGACCCAGTACTTC. Encoded protein: CSVQTGTGGGETQYF.

The chain joins TRBV2 to TRBJ1-5; TRBD1 matches 7 bases. Germline assignment: CDR1 SNHLY and CDR2 FYNNEI. CDR3 size: 14 residues. Unmatched junction bases numbered 4, after V lost 8 bases and J lost 0 bases. CDR3 loop: CASGDRVSNQPQHF. The CDR3 DNA follows: TGTGCCAGCGGAGACAGGGTTAGCAATCAGCCCCAGCATTTT.

This sequence joins TRBV9 and TRBJ2-2; maybe TRBD1 (6 bases). V was pared by 0 bases and J by 3 bases, with 9 bases between. Germline-derived CDR1 and CDR2 are SGDLS and YYNGEE. This CDR3 has 15 amino acids. The CDR3 DNA reads as TGTGCCAGCAGCGTAGGGGGGACATACACCGGGGAGCTGTTTTTT. It specifies CASSVGGTYTGELFF.

CDR3 nucleotides: TGTGCCAGCAGCGTAGCGGGAGAGGCCGGGGAGCTGTTTTTT. Translation: CASSVAGEAGELFF. The rearrangement uses TRBV9 and TRBJ2-2, with D tentatively TRBD2 (6 bases). CDR1 and CDR2 from the germline V gene are SGDLS and YYNGEE. The V end was cut by 0 bases, the J end by 6 bases, with 9 bases between. This CDR3 is 14 amino acids long.

The rearrangement uses TRBV14 and TRBJ2-1, with D maybe TRBD1 (6 bases). This CDR3 is built from 15 residues. Trimming took off 4 bases at V and 3 bases at J, with 13 bases between the two ends. Per the germline V gene, CDR1 is SGHDN and CDR2 is FVKESK. DNA for the CDR3: TGTGCCAGCAGCCTCGGACAGAATCTCTACAATGAGCAGTTCTTC. Translation gives CASSLGQNLYNEQFF.

V is TRBV6-5 and J is TRBJ2-5, with 8 positions matching TRBD2. CDR3 length: 16 residues. J gave up 4 bases and V 2 bases, and 9 bases lay outside the gene matches. The germline V gene has CDR1 MNHEY and CDR2 SVGAGI. CDR3 region: CASSYVPTSGGETQYF. The CDR3 nucleotides read TGTGCCAGCAGTTACGTCCCCACTAGCGGAGGAGAGACCCAGTACTTC.

The chain has TRBV5-6 and TRBJ2-1; D may be TRBD1 (5 bases). The V end was cut by 0 bases, the J end by 7 bases, with 8 bases between. The germline CDR1 and CDR2 sequences are SGHDT and YYEEEE. This CDR3 spans 13 amino acids. This chain's CDR3 is CASSLASGNEQFF. CDR3 sequence (DNA): TGTGCCAGCAGCTTGGCCTCAGGGAATGAGCAGTTCTTC.

This chain joins TRBV28 and TRBJ2-1; 8 nucleotides align to TRBD1. J gave up 0 bases and V 8 bases, and 3 bases lay outside the gene matches. Germline V CDR1 and CDR2: MDHEN, SYDVKM. The CDR3 length is 14 residues. In DNA form, the CDR3 reads TGTGCCAGCGCCGGGACAGGCTCCTACAATGAGCAGTTCTTC. This translates into CASAGTGSYNEQFF.

This chain links TRBV4-1 with TRBJ2-1; 10 nucleotides agree with TRBD2. The CDR3 covers 17 residues. The ends lost 2 bases at V and 5 bases at J; junction bases unmatched: 9. Germline V CDR1 and CDR2: MGHRA, YSYEKL. In DNA, the CDR3 is TGCGCCAGCAGCCAACGGATTACAGCGGGAGGGCACAATGAGCAGTTCTTC. This gives the protein CASSQRITAGGHNEQFF.

The DNA for the CDR3 is TGTGCCAGCATGGGACAGGGGGCTCTGTACAATGGCTACACCTTC. It translates to CASMGQGALYNGYTF. The chain combines TRBV2 with TRBJ1-2, with 12 bases identical to TRBD1. This CDR3 has 15 amino acids. CDR1 and CDR2 (germline): SNHLY, FYNNEI. J gave up 6 bases and V 7 bases, and 9 bases lay outside the gene matches.

The V call is TRBV6-1, the J call TRBJ1-3; the match to TRBD1 covers 8 bases. V lost 5 bases to trimming and J lost 8 bases; unmatched junction nucleotides: 5. The CDR3 is made up of 13 amino acids. CDR1 is MNHNS, CDR2 SASEGT, per germline. The CDR3 is CASSHDRGDTIYF. In DNA, the CDR3 is TGTGCCAGCAGTCACGACAGGGGCGACACCATATATTTT.

This rearrangement joins TRBV5-1 to TRBJ1-2, with 8 bases matching TRBD1. The length of the CDR3 is 15 residues. Trimming cost V 3 bases and J 2 bases; bases outside gene matches: 6. The germline gives CDR1 SGHRS, CDR2 YFSETQ. Here the CDR3 reads CASSSGQVGNYGYTF. DNA of the CDR3: TGCGCCAGCAGCTCGGGACAGGTTGGGAACTATGGCTACACCTTC.

A single count supports this clone. The chain joins TRBV2 to TRBJ2-1, with TRBD1 identical over 8 bases. CDR1 is SNHLY, CDR2 FYNNEI, per germline. V dropped 10 bases and J dropped 3; count of bases not matched to a gene: 8. The CDR3 consists of 14 residues. CDR3: CATSGQGSYNEQFF. DNA for the CDR3: TGTGCCACCTCAGGACAGGGAAGCTACAATGAGCAGTTCTTC.